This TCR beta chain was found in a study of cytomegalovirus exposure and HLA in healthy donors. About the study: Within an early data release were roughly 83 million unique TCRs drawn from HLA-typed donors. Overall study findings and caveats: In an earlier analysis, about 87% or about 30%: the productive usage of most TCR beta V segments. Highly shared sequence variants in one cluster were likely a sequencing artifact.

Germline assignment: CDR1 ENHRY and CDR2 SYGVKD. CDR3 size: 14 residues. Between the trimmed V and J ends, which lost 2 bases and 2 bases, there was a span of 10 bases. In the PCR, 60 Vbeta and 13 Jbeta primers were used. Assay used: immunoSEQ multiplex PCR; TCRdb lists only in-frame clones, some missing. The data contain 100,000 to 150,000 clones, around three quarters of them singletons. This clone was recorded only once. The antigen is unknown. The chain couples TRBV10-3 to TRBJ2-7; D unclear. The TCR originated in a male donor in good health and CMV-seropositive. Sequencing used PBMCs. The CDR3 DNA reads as TGTGCCATCAGTGAGGGCCTACGGGCCTACGAGCAGTACTTC. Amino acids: CAISEGLRAYEQYF.